This paragraph covers one TCR beta chain sequence. Its target is unknown. The CDR3 is 14 amino acids. V was trimmed by 8 bases and J by 0 bases, leaving 13 bases between them. Germline V lookup: CDR1 SNHLY, CDR2 FYNNEI. This specimen belongs to a study of cytomegalovirus exposure and HLA in healthy donors. General study results and limits: The HLA-A and HLA-B alleles of most subjects were reportedly predicted accurately from TCR beta sequences.

PCR used 60 Vbeta primers and 13 Jbeta primers. The method was immunoSEQ multiplex PCR; TCRdb's version includes in-frame clones alone and lacks a portion of them. The sample has about 160,000 clones; 86% are singletons. This sequence originates from a young woman in good health and CMV-seronegative. The gene calls are TRBV2 and TRBJ1-1; D remains ambiguous. The sequenced sample was PBMCs. The CDR3 loop is CASSLAPMNTEAFF. CDR3 in DNA: TGTGCCAGCTCTTTAGCCCCCATGAACACTGAAGCTTTCTTT.